Below, 9 T cell receptor beta chains from the same sample are listed, as sequenced in a study of molecular identifiers for immune sequencing clone quantification. TCRdb reprocessed the PCR reads with MiXCR, giving one entry per CDR3 protein. The sample includes around 94,000 distinct CDR3 sequences, 35% of them seen just once. The sample taken for sequencing was naive CD8+ T cells from blood, with Jurkat cell RNA spiked in. The subset is: FACS-sorted CD8+CD4-CCR7+CD45RA+ naive T cells. The receptors derive from a human donor in good health. Some libraries in this study had Jurkat cell RNA spiked in.

A few counts support this clonotype. The rearrangement uses TRBV27 and TRBJ2-4; D gene ambiguous. CDR3 length equals 12 residues. V lost 6 bases and J 6 bases, leaving 9 bases between the germline ends. The germline gives CDR1 MNHEY, CDR2 SMNVEV (reference sequence). CDR3 in amino acids: CASRTLGNIQYF. CDR3 nucleotide sequence: TGTGCCAGCAGGACTCTCGGAAACATTCAGTACTTC.

This clonotype occurred a few times. The rearrangement uses TRBV12-3 or TRBV12-4 and TRBJ2-2; D not resolved. There are 13 residues in the CDR3. Trimming left V 5 bases short and J 4 bases short, with 8 bases between. CDR3: CASSQYTTGELFF. The CDR3 coding sequence is TGTGCCAGCAGTCAATATACCACCGGGGAGCTGTTTTTT.

This clonotype was seen more than once but under ten times. The genes are TRBV7-8 and TRBJ1-1; D ambiguous. V shed 3 bases and J shed 2 bases, with 10 bases lying between them. The CDR3 totals 14 residues. CDR1 SGHVS and CDR2 FQNEAQ come from the germline V gene. Here the CDR3 reads CASSLGGKNTEAFF. In nucleotides, the CDR3 is TGTGCCAGCAGCTTGGGCGGAAAAAACACTGAAGCTTTCTTT.

Only a few counts were recorded for this clonotype. The chain links TRBV13 to TRBJ2-7; 10 bases fit TRBD1. CDR1 and CDR2 (germline): PRHDT, FYEKMQ (reference sequence). V lost 5 bases and J lost 4; bases outside the gene matches: 8. This CDR3 contains 15 residues. The CDR3 region has the DNA TGTGCCAGCAGCCCGAAGGGGACAGGGGTGTACGAGCAGTACTTC. It codes for CASSPKGTGVYEQYF.

A remark on this clonotype: The conserved final phenylalanine or tryptophan is absent from the CDR3, which likely points to a read error. J is TRBJ1-5 and V is TRBV7-2, with D possibly being TRBD1 (6 bases). Germline assignment: CDR1 SGHTA and CDR2 FQGNSA. V shed 5 bases and J shed 1 base, with 9 bases lying between them. There are 14 residues in the CDR3. The CDR3: CASSRGQSNQPQHY. For the CDR3, the DNA is TGTGCCAGCAGCCGGGGGCAAAGCAATCAGCCCCAGCATTAT.

The chain is built from TRBV4-3 and TRBJ2-3, with D hard to call. Germline V lookup: CDR1 LGHNA, CDR2 YSLEER. There are 15 residues in the CDR3. Trimming took 0 bases from V and 1 from J, leaving 8 bases between them. The CDR3 spells CASSQDPWGTDTQYF. The CDR3 nucleotides are TGCGCCAGCAGCCAAGATCCGTGGGGCACAGATACGCAGTATTTT.

The V and J genes are TRBV2 and TRBJ2-7, with 9 nucleotides matching TRBD1. The germline CDR1 and CDR2 sequences are SNHLY and FYNNEI. This CDR3 contains 13 residues. J gave up 11 bases and V 5 bases, and 10 bases lay outside the gene matches. CDR3 protein: CASSPEAGQGKYF. In DNA form, the CDR3 reads TGTGCCAGCAGTCCCGAGGCGGGACAGGGAAAGTACTTC.

A few counts support this clonotype. The CDR3 spells CSARDYHGSYEQYF. CDR3 in DNA: TGCAGTGCTAGAGATTACCACGGAAGCTACGAGCAGTACTTC. V is TRBV20-1 and J is TRBJ2-7; D unresolved. CDR1 is DFQATT, CDR2 SNEGSKA, per germline (reference sequence). This CDR3 spans 14 amino acids. The ends were cut back, 0 bases at V and 3 bases at J, with 12 bases in the middle.

V gene TRBV27 combines with J gene TRBJ2-7; maybe TRBD1 (6 bases). Trimming took 3 bases from V and 6 from J, leaving 18 bases between them. CDR3 length equals 15 residues. Germline CDR1 and CDR2: MNHEY and SMNVEV (reference sequence). CDR3 sequence reads: CASSFWPQQGAEQYF. For the CDR3, the DNA is TGTGCCAGCAGTTTCTGGCCTCAACAGGGAGCCGAGCAGTACTTC.